This T cell receptor (beta chain) originates from a study of a mutant IDH1 vaccine in newly diagnosed glioma. Overall study: Most patients had radiochemotherapy with temozolomide before enrollment; others had one alone. Study conclusions and caveats: Pseudoprogression appeared unlinked to shifts in leading peripheral T cell clonotypes. In about 94% of patients, immune responses induced by the vaccine occurred.

The repertoire was sequenced with immunoSEQ multiplex PCR; TCRdb's copy has only in-frame clones and lacks some. Among roughly 86,000 clones listed, about four fifths were seen once. Time point indicated: baseline, week 1 (first vaccination visit). Sample treatment: pre-vaccination baseline after standard-of-care therapy. About this clone itself: The antigen is unknown.

The clonotype was recovered from a man in his forties with glioma. This specimen was PBMCs, taken from a glioma patient treated with radiotherapy, temozolomide or both.

The DNA of the CDR3 is TGTGCCAGTAGTTCCTTGGGACTAGCGCCAGATACGCAGTATTTT. Encoded protein: CASSSLGLAPDTQYF. This sequence joins TRBV19 and TRBJ2-3, with 10 bases identical to TRBD2. V was clipped by 5 bases and J by 4 bases; unmatched bases: 6. The length of the CDR3 is 15 residues. The germline gives CDR1 LNHDA, CDR2 SQIVND (reference sequence).